The clone carrying this T cell receptor (beta chain) came up a few times. The data originate from a study of blood T cell repertoires in COVID-19. Study at large: Samples of COVID-19 (acute and convalescent) were obtained from the United States, Italy and Spain. T cells, B-cell-depleted T cells, or PBMCs supplied cDNA or gDNA.

The CDR3 contains 14 residues. Deletions cut 6 bases from V and 1 base from J, with 12 bases between. Germline assignment: CDR1 SNHLY and CDR2 FYNNEI. Source study methods: Amplified reference gene primers provided the basis for estimating nucleated cell counts. Produced via immunoSEQ multiplex PCR; TCRdb's table is partial and in-frame only. That table furnishes V, J and clone size, whereas the DNA furnished D and trimming. The sample consists of 100,000 to 150,000 clones, about 83% of them appearing once. The sequenced sample consisted of peripheral blood. The sequence derives from a man aged 35 to 55 with active or convalescent COVID-19. The chain recombines TRBV2 with TRBJ1-1; D may be TRBD1 (6 bases). CDR3: CASRLQGSNTEAFF. In DNA, the CDR3 is TGTGCCAGCAGGTTACAGGGATCGAACACTGAAGCTTTCTTT.